The subject of this entry is one T cell receptor (beta chain). Antigen unknown. Assay: immunoSEQ multiplex PCR; the TCRdb copy retains only in-frame clones and omits some. The table has about 140,000 clones, 85% to 95% seen once. This entry is derived from a study of CD4+ T cells in melanoma. Regarding the study as a whole: A reported correlation linked neoantigen-specific CD4+ T cells to CD8+, macrophage and B cell function.

The length of the CDR3 is 14 residues. Trimming left V 5 bases short and J 4 bases short, with 13 bases between. Germline CDR1 SGHAT, CDR2 FQNNGV. This sequence joins TRBV11-2 and TRBJ2-3, with D perhaps matching TRBD2 (5 bases). The receptor comes from a human donor with melanoma. The CDR3 DNA follows: TGTGCCAGCAGCCGCGGCCAAGCGGCAGATACGCAGTATTTT. Protein product: CASSRGQAADTQYF. The full variable domain, its missing parts supplied by reference TRBV11-2 and TRBJ2-3, is EAGVAQSPRYKIIEKRQSVAFWCNPISGHATLYWYQQILGQGPKLLIQFQNNGVVDDSQLPKDRFSAERLKGVDSTLKIQPAKLEDSAVYLCASSRGQAADTQYFGPGTRLTVL.